These 20 T cell receptor beta chains came from one sample sequenced in a study of metastatic and nonmetastatic thyroid tumors. All patients were treatment-naive before thyroid surgery. TCRdb re-called clones via MiXCR from the PCR reads. The sample yields some 29,000 clones, approximately 8% seen once. What was sequenced was blood. The receptors stem from a female donor with papillary thyroid cancer or a benign thyroid nodule (not recorded which). Some clones in this sample may be carry-over from other donors' samples.

There are many counts of this clone. Other DNA sequences in this specimen translate into the identical CDR3. The chain employs TRBV15 and TRBJ2-7, with no clear D. This CDR3 has 15 amino acids. CDR1 is LNHNV and CDR2 is YYDKDF in the germline V gene (reference sequence). The V end lost 0 bases, the J end lost 2 bases, and 11 bases lay between the germline ends. CDR3 amino acids: CATSRDRTGAYEQYF. The CDR3 DNA follows: TGTGCCACCAGCAGAGATCGGACGGGCGCCTACGAGCAGTACTTC.

The sample holds many counts of this clone. The rearrangement links TRBV6-2 or TRBV6-3 to TRBJ2-5; 13 bases map to TRBD2. The CDR3 spans 17 residues. Per germline, CDR1 MNHEY and CDR2 SVGEGT. V shed 2 bases and J 4 bases; nucleotides not matched to a gene: 7. The CDR3: CASSYPRTSGGRETQYF. As DNA, the CDR3 is TGTGCCAGCAGTTACCCCCGGACTAGCGGGGGCCGAGAGACCCAGTACTTC.

This clone was observed many times. An end of the junction differs from the germline gene, which may be a read error. Other DNA sequences in the sample encode the same CDR3. This chain connects TRBV20-1 to TRBJ2-6, with D possibly TRBD1 on 5 matching bases. The CDR3 runs 15 residues. Germline V gene data show CDR1 as DFQATT and CDR2 as SNEGSKA (reference sequence). The CDR3: CSARVLVSGANVLTF. The CDR3 coding sequence is TGCAGTGCTAGAGTGTTGGTCTCTGGGGCCAACGTCCTGACCTTC.

This clone has ten or more counts. The chain uses TRBV18 and TRBJ2-2; D call uncertain. V lost 3 bases and J 2 bases, leaving 10 bases between the germline ends. The CDR3 runs 15 residues. The germline V gene encodes CDR1 KGHSH and CDR2 LQKENI. The CDR3 spells CASSPRILNTGELFF. In nucleotides, the CDR3 is TGTGCCAGCTCACCTCGGATCCTAAACACCGGGGAGCTGTTTTTT. Using reference TRBV18 and TRBJ2-2 for the parts outside the CDR3, the full variable domain is NAGVMQNPRHLVRRRGQEARLRCSPMKGHSHVYWYRQLPEEGLKFMVYLQKENIIDESGMPKERFSAEFPKEGPSILRIQQVVRGDSAAYFCASSPRILNTGELFFGEGSRLTVL.

This clone has ten or more counts. J is TRBJ1-4 and V is TRBV18; TRBD1 might be the D (5 bases). Trimming removed 1 base from V and 0 bases from J, with 9 bases in between. The CDR3 contains 16 residues. Germline lookup yields CDR1 KGHSH and CDR2 LQKENI. The CDR3 protein is CASSPQGSATNEKLFF. CDR3 nucleotide sequence: TGTGCCAGCTCACCACAGGGGTCTGCAACTAATGAAAAACTGTTTTTT.

This clone was counted ten times or more. The gene calls are TRBV24-1 and TRBJ2-7, with TRBD2 matching 9 bases. The J segment lost 1 base and the V segment lost 7 bases, leaving 7 bases of the junction unmatched. Germline CDR1 is KGHDR and CDR2 is SFDVKD. The CDR3 sequence is 15 residues long. DNA for the CDR3: TGTGCCACCAGAAGTAGCGGGGGTGGATCCTACGAGCAGTACTTC. The encoded protein is CATRSSGGGSYEQYF.

This clone was recorded many times. The chain's CDR3 is CASSQAGMNTEAFF. The CDR3 DNA sequence: TGTGCCAGCAGCCAAGCAGGGATGAACACTGAAGCTTTCTTT. The J gene is TRBJ1-1, the V gene TRBV14, with a tentative D call TRBD1 (5 bases). Germline CDR1 reads SGHDN; CDR2 reads FVKESK. Deletions cut 1 base from V and 0 bases from J, with 6 bases between. This CDR3 spans 14 amino acids.

This clone was observed at least ten times. The chain links TRBV4-2 to TRBJ2-2, with D unclear. The CDR3 is 15 amino acids. The germline V and J ends were trimmed by 0 bases and 7 bases, with 12 bases remaining between them. Germline CDR1 and CDR2: LGHNA and YNFKEQ. The CDR3 reads CASSQDNARVGELFF. The DNA of the CDR3 is TGTGCCAGCAGCCAAGATAATGCTAGAGTCGGGGAGCTGTTTTTT.

This clone was observed many times. The CDR3 nucleotides read TGTGCCAGCAGCTCGGGACTAGGGGTCGGTGAGACCCAGTACTTC. This codes for CASSSGLGVGETQYF. This chain links TRBV7-2 with TRBJ2-5; 8 bases are a match to TRBD2. CDR1 and CDR2 (germline): SGHTA, FQGNSA. The CDR3 sequence is 15 residues long. J gave up 5 bases and V 4 bases, and 9 bases lay outside the gene matches.

By frequency in the sample, this clone is medium-sized. CDR3: CASRDSNQPQHF. CDR3 bases: TGTGCCAGCAGAGATAGCAATCAGCCCCAGCATTTT. This sequence joins TRBV6-1 and TRBJ1-5; D call uncertain. In germline, CDR1 is MNHNS, CDR2 SASEGT. This CDR3 has 12 residues. V lost 6 bases to trimming and J lost 0 bases, with 3 bases between them.

This clone was picked up many times. The gene calls are TRBV19 and TRBJ2-2; TRBD1 might be the D (5 bases). Germline V gives CDR1 LNHDA, CDR2 SQIVND (reference sequence). The CDR3 totals 15 residues. The V and J ends lost 10 bases and 6 bases respectively, with 21 bases between them. This CDR3 reads CATKGDTSIPGELFF. The CDR3 DNA sequence: TGTGCCACAAAAGGGGATACCTCCATCCCCGGGGAGCTGTTTTTT. Full variable domain (outside the CDR3, taken from reference TRBV19 and TRBJ2-2): DGGITQSPKYLFRKEGQNVTLSCEQNLNHDAMYWYRQDPGQGLRLIYYSQIVNDFQKGDIAEGYSVSREKKESFPLTVTSAQKNPTAFYLCATKGDTSIPGELFFGEGSRLTVL.

Ten or more counts support this clone. The rearrangement joins TRBV27 to TRBJ2-5; D is perhaps TRBD2 (7 bases). The CDR3 contains 12 residues. Trimming cost V 5 bases and J 7 bases, with 11 bases left between them. Germline V CDR1 and CDR2: MNHEY, SMNVEV (reference sequence). CDR3 nucleotides: TGTGCCAGCAGTACGAGGGGGGGGACCCAGTACTTC. Residues: CASSTRGGTQYF.

V usage is TRBV5-5 and J usage is TRBJ2-5; a possible D gene is TRBD2 (6 bases). Germline V CDR1 and CDR2: SGHKS, YYEKEE (reference sequence). There are 15 residues in the CDR3. V lost 3 bases, J lost 5 bases, and 17 bases lay in between. CDR3 nucleotides: TGTGCCAGCAGCTCACGACTAGTTGGGCAGGAGACCCAGTACTTC. Translating it yields CASSSRLVGQETQYF.

The table lists this clone with many counts. J is TRBJ1-2 and V is TRBV12-3 or TRBV12-4; 7 nucleotides line up with TRBD1. The CDR3 extends over 14 amino acids. Trimming removed 4 bases from V and 7 bases from J; junction bases left unmatched: 9. CDR3 sequence (DNA): TGTGCCAGCAGTTCATCGACAGGGTTACGTGGCTACACCTTC. Translation gives CASSSSTGLRGYTF.

This clone was recorded many times. With a much larger clone just one base away, this may be a read error. The chain carries TRBV11-2 and TRBJ1-6; unclear D gene. Between the trimmed V and J ends, which lost 0 bases and 10 bases, there was a span of 19 bases. Per the germline V gene, CDR1 is SGHAT and CDR2 is FQNNGV. This CDR3 has 17 residues. CDR3 region: CASSLDVFIFRGSPLHF. Here the CDR3 DNA reads TGTGCCAGCAGCTTAGACGTGTTCATCTTCCGGGGATCACCCCTCCACTTT.

This clone has ten or more counts. The V gene is TRBV27, the J gene TRBJ2-1, with 8 nucleotides matching TRBD2. The germline gives CDR1 MNHEY, CDR2 SMNVEV (reference sequence). The CDR3 sequence is 16 residues long. The V and J ends lost 3 bases and 2 bases, in that order; junction bases with no gene match: 6. CDR3 protein: CASSLTGTRAYNEQFF. For the CDR3, the DNA is TGTGCCAGCAGTTTGACCGGGACTAGAGCCTACAATGAGCAGTTCTTC.

Of note for this clone: A much more abundant neighbour one base away suggests this may be a read error. This rearrangement joins TRBV29-1 to TRBJ2-2; either TRBD1 or TRBD2 may fit D (5 bases each). V lost 5 bases and J 6 bases, leaving 22 bases between the germline ends. From germline, CDR1 is SQVTM and CDR2 ANQGSEA. The CDR3 has 16 residues. The CDR3 region is CSVLSGRAQGSGELFF. CDR3 DNA sequence: TGCAGCGTTTTATCAGGGAGAGCCCAAGGGTCCGGGGAGCTGTTTTTT.

In this sample, this clone turned up many times. The chain has TRBV19 and TRBJ1-4; no firm D call. Germline V gene sequence: CDR1 LNHDA, CDR2 SQIVND (reference sequence). This CDR3 spans 12 amino acids. The V end lost 5 bases, the J end lost 10 bases, and 11 bases lay between the germline ends. The CDR3 DNA reads as TGTGCCAGTAGTCGGGGTGGTGGAAAACTGTTTTTT. Translated: CASSRGGGKLFF.

The gene calls are TRBV11-2 and TRBJ2-2; 8 bases agree with TRBD1. The germline gives CDR1 SGHAT, CDR2 FQNNGV. V lost 0 bases, J lost 5 bases, and 2 bases stayed unmatched. The CDR3 totals 15 residues. The CDR3 DNA sequence: TGTGCCAGCAGCTTAGAAACAGGGGGGACCGGGGAGCTGTTTTTT. Translating gives CASSLETGGTGELFF.

This clone occurred many times. This chain's CDR3 is CASGQERDTGELFF. DNA of the CDR3: TGTGCCAGCGGCCAGGAGCGGGACACCGGGGAGCTGTTTTTT. The chain uses TRBV2 and TRBJ2-2; TRBD2 is a possible D gene (6 bases). This CDR3 comprises 14 residues. Germline lookup yields CDR1 SNHLY and CDR2 FYNNEI. The ends were cut back, 8 bases at V and 3 bases at J, with 13 bases in the middle.